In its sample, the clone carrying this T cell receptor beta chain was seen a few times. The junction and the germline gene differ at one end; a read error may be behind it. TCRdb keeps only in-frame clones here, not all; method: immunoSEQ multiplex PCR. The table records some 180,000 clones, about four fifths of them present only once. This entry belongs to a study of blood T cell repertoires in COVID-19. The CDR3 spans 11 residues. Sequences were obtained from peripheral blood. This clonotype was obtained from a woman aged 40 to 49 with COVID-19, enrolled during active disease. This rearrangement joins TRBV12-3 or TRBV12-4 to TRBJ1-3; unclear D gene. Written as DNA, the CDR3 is TGTGCCAGCAGTATAGGTCCGGGTCAAGTTTTT. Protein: CASSIGPGQVF.